This entry lists 29 T cell receptor beta chains sequenced from one sample in a study of shared clonotypes between healthy human individuals. Profiling relied on immunoSEQ multiplex PCR, and the TCRdb table lists in-frame clones only, not all of them. The profile shows around 700,000 clones, about two thirds of them singletons. Sequenced: memory CD4+ T cells sorted from blood. The subset was: CD45RA-negative fraction. These receptor sequences come from a woman aged 25 to 39 in good health.

This chain joins TRBV28 and TRBJ1-1; unclear D gene. V gave up 10 bases and J gave up 1 base, with 10 bases separating them. This CDR3 region has 12 residues. Germline V lookup: CDR1 MDHEN, CDR2 SYDVKM. Written as DNA, the CDR3 is TGTGCCACCTATACCCAGAACACTGAAGCTTTCTTT. This encodes CATYTQNTEAFF.

This clone was seen a handful of times. V is TRBV9 and J is TRBJ1-5; a weak D match, TRBD1 (5 bases). The CDR3 has 13 amino acids. The ends were cut back, 5 bases at V and 2 bases at J, with 8 bases in the middle. From germline, CDR1 is SGDLS and CDR2 YYNGEE. CDR3 sequence (DNA): TGTGCCAGCAGTACGACAGGCAATCAGCCCCAGCATTTT. Its translation is CASSTTGNQPQHF.

This clone was recorded once. The V and J genes are TRBV4-2 and TRBJ1-2, with D possibly TRBD1 on 5 matching bases. Trimming cost V 5 bases and J 6 bases, with 22 bases left between them. The CDR3 covers 16 residues. The germline gives CDR1 LGHNA, CDR2 YNFKEQ. CDR3 sequence reads: CASSVRQGELRNGYTF. DNA for the CDR3: TGTGCCAGCAGCGTAAGGCAGGGCGAGTTGCGCAATGGCTACACCTTC.

A note on this clone: In the same sample, other DNA sequences code for this CDR3. The chain recombines TRBV28 with TRBJ1-2; TRBD1 might be the D (6 bases). V was cut by 3 bases and J by 8 bases, with 13 bases left in between. The CDR3 is 13 amino acids. Per the germline V gene, CDR1 is MDHEN and CDR2 is SYDVKM. The CDR3 loop reads CASSLGGARGYTF. The CDR3 DNA reads as TGTGCCAGCAGTTTGGGGGGGGCTCGAGGCTACACCTTC.

This clone was seen ten or more times. Other DNA sequences from this sample encode an identical CDR3 as well. The chain is built from TRBV2 and TRBJ2-7; D gene unclear. CDR3 length: 12 residues. The V end lost 4 bases, the J end lost 2 bases, and 6 bases lay between the germline ends. Germline CDR1 and CDR2: SNHLY and FYNNEI. The CDR3 sequence is CASSGQTYEQYF. Here the CDR3 DNA reads TGTGCCAGCAGTGGGCAGACCTACGAGCAGTACTTC.

As concerns this clone: Other DNA sequences in this sample translate to the same CDR3. This chain uses TRBV5-1 with TRBJ2-1; 11 nucleotides align to TRBD2. This CDR3 has 16 residues. With 2 bases clipped from V and 0 bases from J, the junction kept 1 base outside the gene matches. Germline values: CDR1 SGHRS, CDR2 YFSETQ. In DNA, the CDR3 is TGCGCCAGCAGCTTTACTAGCGGGAGCTCCTACAATGAGCAGTTCTTC. Residues: CASSFTSGSSYNEQFF.

This clone was counted once. The V and J genes are TRBV7-2 and TRBJ1-1; D is unclear. Trimming took 2 bases from V and 8 from J, leaving 12 bases between them. The CDR3 consists of 13 residues. Germline V gives CDR1 SGHTA, CDR2 FQGNSA. The CDR3 spells CASSLNTHAEAFF. DNA for the CDR3: TGTGCCAGCAGCTTAAACACTCACGCAGAAGCTTTCTTT.

The rearrangement joins TRBV5-4 to TRBJ2-1; 9 positions agree with TRBD1. After removal of 5 bases from V and 8 bases from J, the junction contained 11 bases not matched to a gene. The CDR3 is 15 amino acids. Looked up from germline, CDR1 is SGHNT and CDR2 is YYREEE (reference sequence). CDR3 in amino acids: CASSPRDRAWDEQFF. In nucleotides, the CDR3 is TGTGCCAGCAGTCCCCGGGACAGGGCTTGGGATGAGCAGTTCTTC.

The rearrangement joins TRBV27 to TRBJ2-1; D gene unclear. Per germline, CDR1 MNHEY and CDR2 SMNVEV (reference sequence). V lost 4 bases and J lost 0, with 10 bases in between. There are 15 residues in the CDR3. The CDR3 is CASSSTRSSYNEQFF. The CDR3 DNA follows: TGTGCCAGCAGTTCCACCCGAAGCTCCTACAATGAGCAGTTCTTC.

CDR3 coding DNA: TGTGCTAGTGGTTTGGACCGAGCGGGGCTAATCTACGAGCAGTACTTC. It encodes CASGLDRAGLIYEQYF. The chain has TRBV12-5 and TRBJ2-7, with 7 bases identical to TRBD2. CDR3 length: 16 residues. Germline V gene lookup returns CDR1 LGHNT and CDR2 FRNRAP. V lost 1 base, J lost 3 bases, and 9 bases stayed unmatched. The full variable domain, its missing parts supplied by reference TRBV12-5 and TRBJ2-7, is DARVTQTPRHKVTEMGQEVTMRCQPILGHNTVFWYRQTMMQGLELLAYFRNRAPLDDSGMPKDRFSAEMPDATLATLKIQPSEPRDSAVYFCASGLDRAGLIYEQYFGPGTRLTVT.

This clone appeared many times. V usage is TRBV23-1 and J usage is TRBJ2-1, with D perhaps matching TRBD2 (6 bases). TRBV23-1 is assigned to the ORF class and has an uncertain function. The CDR3 is 16 residues long. V lost 1 base and J lost 6, with 16 bases in between. The CDR3 coding sequence is TGCGCCAGCAGTCAATGGTTACGGCTGGGAGGCAATGAGCAGTTCTTC. Protein sequence: CASSQWLRLGGNEQFF.

This chain links TRBV6-5 with TRBJ2-7; D remains unclear. V lost 7 bases to trimming and J lost 3 bases, with 7 bases between them. CDR1 and CDR2 from the germline V gene are MNHEY and SVGAGI. This CDR3 is built from 11 residues. The CDR3 nucleotides are TGTGCCAGCAATGGTTTCTACGAGCAGTACTTC. Its translation is CASNGFYEQYF.

This chain links TRBV5-5 with TRBJ2-7, with 9 bases identical to TRBD2. Germline loops: CDR1 SGHKS, CDR2 YYEKEE (reference sequence). This CDR3 has 17 residues. V was pared by 4 bases and J by 3 bases, with 14 bases of the junction left unmatched. The chain's CDR3 is CASSQDVLAGPFYEQYF. The CDR3 bases are TGTGCCAGCAGCCAAGATGTTCTAGCGGGACCGTTCTACGAGCAGTACTTC. The variable domain in full, completed from reference TRBV5-5 and TRBJ2-7, reads DAGVTQSPTHLIKTRGQQVTLRCSPISGHKSVSWYQQVLGQGPQFIFQYYEKEERGRGNFPDRFSARQFPNYSSELNVNALLLGDSALYLCASSQDVLAGPFYEQYFGPGTRLTVT.

The chain joins TRBV10-1 to TRBJ2-7; D is unresolved. Trimming cost V 2 bases and J 7 bases, with 9 bases left between them. The CDR3 spans 12 residues. Germline V lookup: CDR1 WNHNN, CDR2 SYGVQD (reference sequence). The CDR3: CASSETLEEQYF. The CDR3 DNA reads TGCGCCAGCAGTGAGACGCTTGAAGAGCAGTACTTC.

The rearrangement links TRBV19 to TRBJ2-7, with a weak D call TRBD1 (5 bases). CDR3 size: 11 residues. Germline CDR1 and CDR2: LNHDA and SQIVND (reference sequence). Deletions cut 10 bases from V and 3 bases from J, with 10 bases between. CDR3 sequence (DNA): TGTGCCACCAGGGATCTCTACGAGCAGTACTTC. It codes for CATRDLYEQYF.

The J gene is TRBJ2-1, the V gene TRBV10-3; D is perhaps TRBD2 (6 bases). The CDR3 has 15 amino acids. Deletions cut 1 base from V and 5 bases from J, with 12 bases between. CDR1 and CDR2 from the germline V gene are ENHRY and SYGVKD. DNA of the CDR3: TGTGCCATCAGTGAGTTCGGGGGAGAGAACAATGAGCAGTTCTTC. It translates to CAISEFGGENNEQFF.

The chain has TRBV6-5 and TRBJ2-3; D possibly matches TRBD1 or TRBD2 (5 bases each). The CDR3 has 15 residues. The V end lost 3 bases, the J end lost 1 base, and 11 bases lay between the germline ends. Per germline, CDR1 MNHEY and CDR2 SVGAGI. CDR3 sequence: CASSYRGRGTDTQYF. CDR3 DNA sequence: TGTGCCAGCAGTTATCGGGGACGTGGCACAGATACGCAGTATTTT.

The count of this clone is one. This rearrangement joins TRBV5-1 to TRBJ2-2, with unresolved D. Trimming took off 0 bases at V and 1 base at J, with 10 bases between the two ends. The germline V gene encodes CDR1 SGHRS and CDR2 YFSETQ. The CDR3 spans 16 residues. This CDR3 is CASSLASSWNTGELFF. CDR3 bases: TGCGCCAGCAGCTTGGCATCAAGCTGGAACACCGGGGAGCTGTTTTTT.

The chain carries TRBV9 and TRBJ2-5; 11 bases map to TRBD1. The DNA matches TRBJ2-7 better at its end, which makes the J call doubtful. CDR3 size: 14 residues. The germline CDR1 and CDR2 sequences are SGDLS and YYNGEE. The CDR3 protein is CASSGTGGMYEQYF. The DNA of the CDR3 is TGTGCCAGCAGCGGGACAGGGGGCATGTACGAGCAGTACTTC.

There are a few counts of this clone. The V and J genes are TRBV10-1 and TRBJ2-3; 7 nucleotides agree with TRBD2. With V trimmed by 3 bases and J by 0 bases, 12 bases remained unmatched. CDR1 and CDR2 from the germline V gene are WNHNN and SYGVQD (reference sequence). The CDR3 extends over 18 amino acids. Written as DNA, the CDR3 is TGCGCCAGCAGTGAATCCAGCGGGATAAGTAGAAGCACAGATACGCAGTATTTT. The encoded protein is CASSESSGISRSTDTQYF.

This clone has more than one count but fewer than ten. The chain joins TRBV28 to TRBJ2-7, with TRBD1 matching over 7 bases. This CDR3 contains 14 residues. V gave up 3 bases and J gave up 8 bases; unmatched junction bases: 10. CDR1 is MDHEN and CDR2 is SYDVKM in the germline V gene. CDR3 in DNA: TGTGCCAGCAGTTTCGGGACAGAGCCCTCCAAGCAGTACTTC. It encodes CASSFGTEPSKQYF.

This clone was found many times. Within the sample, other DNA sequences also encode this same CDR3. The J gene is TRBJ2-3, the V gene TRBV19; 8 bases align to TRBD2. The germline V gene has CDR1 LNHDA and CDR2 SQIVND (reference sequence). This CDR3 has 15 residues. V lost 6 bases, J lost 1 base, and 6 bases stayed unmatched. CDR3 DNA: TGTGCCAGTAGCCGGGGGGGGACCCGCACAGATACGCAGTATTTT. Its translation: CASSRGGTRTDTQYF.

This clone was detected a few times. The V call is TRBV6-5, the J call TRBJ2-7, with D unresolved. Between the trimmed V and J ends, which lost 6 bases and 2 bases, there was a span of 14 bases. Germline-derived CDR1 and CDR2 are MNHEY and SVGAGI. The CDR3 is 14 residues long. The CDR3 here is CASSSPLTTYEQYF. The CDR3 DNA follows: TGTGCCAGCAGCTCCCCGTTGACCACCTACGAGCAGTACTTC.

The CDR3 spells CASSIATGTSYGYTF. The DNA of the CDR3 is TGTGCCAGTAGTATCGCAACCGGGACGAGCTATGGCTACACCTTC. The chain recombines TRBV19 with TRBJ1-2, with a tentative D call TRBD1 (5 bases). The V gene lost 3 bases and the J gene lost 4 bases, with 15 bases spanning the gap. The CDR3 spans 15 residues. CDR1 is LNHDA, CDR2 SQIVND, per germline (reference sequence).

The chain carries TRBV28 and TRBJ2-1; 9 bases align to TRBD1. The CDR3 runs 13 residues. Trimming took 8 bases from V and 12 from J; bases not matched to a gene: 11. The germline V gene has CDR1 MDHEN and CDR2 SYDVKM. This chain's CDR3 is CASLGQGRDGQFF. CDR3 bases: TGTGCCAGCCTAGGACAGGGGAGGGACGGGCAGTTCTTC.

The chain joins TRBV25-1 to TRBJ2-7; D may be TRBD2 (5 bases). There are 14 residues in the CDR3. Germline CDR1 reads MGHDK; CDR2 reads SYGVNS. The ends were cut back, 2 bases at V and 3 bases at J, with 11 bases in the middle. The CDR3 nucleotides are TGTGCCAGCAGTGAAACGGGAACATTCTACGAGCAGTACTTC. Its protein is CASSETGTFYEQYF.

V and J are TRBV29-1 and TRBJ1-2; 11 nucleotides match TRBD1. The CDR3 spans 18 residues. Trimming removed 5 bases from V and 6 bases from J; junction bases left unmatched: 20. Germline V lookup: CDR1 SQVTM, CDR2 ANQGSEA. The CDR3 region has the DNA TGCAGCGTTTTGGCTGAGGGACAGGGGGTTTCCACACCCAATGGCTACACCTTC. Its protein is CSVLAEGQGVSTPNGYTF.

The chain recombines TRBV18 with TRBJ2-7; D is perhaps TRBD1 (6 bases). The CDR3 runs to 15 residues. Germline loops: CDR1 KGHSH, CDR2 LQKENI. Trimming took 6 bases from V and 4 from J, leaving 19 bases between them. For the CDR3, the DNA is TGTGCCAGCTCCCCTCAAGCGACAGGATTTTACGAGCAGTACTTC. It yields the protein CASSPQATGFYEQYF.

The V gene is TRBV19, the J gene TRBJ2-3; D is uncertain. The CDR3 is made up of 13 amino acids. Germline CDR1 and CDR2: LNHDA and SQIVND (reference sequence). V lost 5 bases to trimming and J lost 0 bases, with 6 bases between them. The CDR3 DNA reads as TGTGCCAGTAGTTGGCTGAGCACAGATACGCAGTATTTT. It codes for CASSWLSTDTQYF.